Here is one TCR beta chain with its context. Its cognate antigen is unknown. Unrecorded immune exposure was likely among donors, who were nominally healthy when sampled. The primer mix had 60 Vbeta and 13 Jbeta primers. Measured with immunoSEQ multiplex PCR; TCRdb has only the in-frame clones, and not every one. The repertoire holds approximately 110,000 clones, 50% to 65% seen once, with 3% to 4% in the top ten. V was trimmed by 4 bases and J by 1 base, leaving 4 bases between them. Germline V gene lookup returns CDR1 SEHNR and CDR2 FQNEAQ (reference sequence). This CDR3 is 12 amino acids long. This entry comes from a study of cytomegalovirus exposure and HLA in healthy donors. Findings of the study overall: Later work found most CMV-associated TCR beta chains apparently HLA-restricted.

Material: PBMCs. The genes are TRBV7-9 and TRBJ1-2, with unresolved D. The receptor's source is a man younger than 45 in good health and CMV-seropositive. This CDR3 is CASSYSNYGYTF. The CDR3 nucleotides are TGTGCCAGCAGCTATAGTAACTATGGCTACACCTTC.